This T cell receptor beta chain was sequenced for a study of beta chain features in type 1 diabetes. In the study overall: No age, gender or cell yield differences were seen between patients and healthy donors.

The authors reverse transcribed all of the isolated RNA, so sequencing captured expressed TCRB transcripts. The data were produced by immunoSEQ multiplex PCR, yet TCRdb's version contains in-frame clones alone and is incomplete. The data show approximately 150,000 clones, with around 63% seen just once and around 0.08% held by the top ten. Overall study findings and caveats: Type 1 diabetes patients showed a moderate but significant shortening of TCRB CDR3s in all four CD4+ subsets.

The CDR3 runs to 14 residues. Germline V gene data show CDR1 as SGDLS and CDR2 as YYNGEE. V was pared by 0 bases and J by 4 bases, with 8 bases between. Each donor gave one heparinised blood draw averaging approximately 100 mL. About this clone: The antigen is not known. The identical CDR3 is also encoded by other nucleotide sequences in the sample.

The receptor's source is a man aged 25 to 40 with type 1 diabetes. The rearrangement joins TRBV9 to TRBJ1-5; the D is unclear. Input material: naive CD4+ T cells from blood. CDR3 nucleotides: TGTGCCAGCAGCGTAGGATTAGGGAATCAGCCCCAGCATTTT. Protein product: CASSVGLGNQPQHF.